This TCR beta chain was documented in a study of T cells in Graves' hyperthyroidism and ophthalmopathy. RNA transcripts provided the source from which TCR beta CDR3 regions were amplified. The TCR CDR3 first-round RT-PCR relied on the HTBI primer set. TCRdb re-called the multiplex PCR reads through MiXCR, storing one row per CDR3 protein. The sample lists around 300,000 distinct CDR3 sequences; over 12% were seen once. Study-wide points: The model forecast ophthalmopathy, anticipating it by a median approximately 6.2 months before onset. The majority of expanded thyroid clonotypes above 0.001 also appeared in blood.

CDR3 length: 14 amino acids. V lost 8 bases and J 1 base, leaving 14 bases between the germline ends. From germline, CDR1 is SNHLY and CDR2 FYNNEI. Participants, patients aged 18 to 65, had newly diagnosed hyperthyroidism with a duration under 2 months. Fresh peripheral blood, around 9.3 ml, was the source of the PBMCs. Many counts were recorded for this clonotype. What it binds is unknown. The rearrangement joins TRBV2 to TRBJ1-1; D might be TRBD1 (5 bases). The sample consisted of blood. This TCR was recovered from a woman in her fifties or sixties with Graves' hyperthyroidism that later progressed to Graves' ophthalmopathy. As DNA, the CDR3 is TGTGCCAGCGTAGGGGTAGCGCGGAACACTGAAGCTTTCTTT. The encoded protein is CASVGVARNTEAFF.